This T cell receptor beta chain stems from a study of shared clonotypes between healthy human individuals. Germline CDR1 reads SEHNR; CDR2 reads FQNEAQ (reference sequence). The CDR3 spans 16 residues. V was cut by 3 bases and J by 4 bases, with 15 bases left in between. Authors' processing steps: Junction-only sequences without quality scores were provided by ImmunoSEQ, so filtering was different. Data came from immunoSEQ multiplex PCR; TCRdb stores just in-frame clones and leaves some out. V and J calls and clone size follow that table, whereas D and trimming were derived from the DNA. The data contain just over 2,000,000 clones, roughly 95% of them singletons.

The chain couples TRBV7-9 to TRBJ1-4; tentative D call: TRBD1 (5 bases). The sequenced material came from naive CD4+ T cells sorted from blood. Regarding subset: CD45RA+ positively selected. The TCR originated in a man aged 18 to 29 in good health. In DNA, the CDR3 is TGTGCCAGCAGCTTCGCCCCCCGGGACCATAATGAAAAACTGTTTTTT. Protein sequence: CASSFAPRDHNEKLFF.